Below are 10 T cell receptor beta chains sequenced from a single sample in a study of T cells in Graves' hyperthyroidism and ophthalmopathy. From RNA transcripts, TCR beta CDR3 regions were amplified. The HTBI primer set served for first-round RT-PCR of the TCR CDR3. Via MiXCR, TCRdb re-called the multiplex PCR reads, giving one row per CDR3 protein. This sample has 650,000 to 750,000 distinct CDR3 sequences, with 14% found just once. The source material was blood. The receptors were gathered from a woman younger than 35 with Graves' hyperthyroidism.

The CDR3 DNA reads as TGTGCCAGCAGCTTCACGACGGGAGGGTCCTACAATGAGCAGTTCTTC. This sequence encodes CASSFTTGGSYNEQFF. The chain joins TRBV7-3 to TRBJ2-1; 8 bases fit TRBD2. Germline loops: CDR1 SGHTA, CDR2 FQGTGA. The CDR3 loop spans 16 amino acids. V lost 3 bases and J lost 1; bases outside the gene matches: 5.

This sequence joins TRBV15 and TRBJ2-7; 10 bases line up with TRBD2. Germline V gene sequence: CDR1 LNHNV, CDR2 YYDKDF (reference sequence). CDR3 size: 15 residues. The J segment lost 2 bases and the V segment lost 5 bases, leaving 6 bases of the junction unmatched. The CDR3 bases are TGTGCCACCAGCTTCGGACTAGCGGAGGCCTACGAGCAGTACTTC. This sequence encodes CATSFGLAEAYEQYF.

There are many counts of this clonotype. The chain carries TRBV2 and TRBJ2-7; the D is unclear. The CDR3 has 15 residues. The germline gives CDR1 SNHLY, CDR2 FYNNEI. V shed 1 base and J shed 2 bases, with 12 bases lying between them. The CDR3 loop is CASSEELVGTYEQYF. As DNA, the CDR3 is TGTGCCAGCAGTGAAGAGCTGGTGGGGACCTACGAGCAGTACTTC. Based on the CDR3 plus reference TRBV2 and TRBJ2-7, the full variable domain is EPEVTQTPSHQVTQMGQEVILRCVPISNHLYFYWYRQILGQKVEFLVSFYNNEISEKSEIFDDQFSVERPDGSNFTLKIRSTKLEDSAMYFCASSEELVGTYEQYFGPGTRLTVT.

On this clonotype: An end of the junction does not agree with germline; a read error may underlie this. The V call is TRBV4-3, the J call TRBJ2-1; TRBD1 matches at 7 bases. There are 18 residues in the CDR3. Germline V gene data show CDR1 as LGHNA and CDR2 as YSLEER. The CDR3 here is CVSSHFLTGSVVSNEQFF. The CDR3 DNA reads TGCGTCAGCAGCCATTTCTTGACAGGGTCCGTGGTGTCCAATGAGCAGTTCTTC.

The chain employs TRBV12-3 or TRBV12-4 and TRBJ2-5, with 10 bases that match TRBD2. The CDR3 runs 15 residues. Losses at the gene ends were 7 bases for V and 5 bases for J; bases not matched to a gene: 10. The CDR3 nucleotides read TGTGCCAGCACCTATAGCGGGAGGCCGAGGGAGACCCAGTACTTC. It translates to CASTYSGRPRETQYF.

This clonotype was seen repeatedly, ten times or more. J is TRBJ2-3 and V is TRBV6-2 or TRBV6-3; 9 bases agree with TRBD1. This CDR3 is 18 amino acids long. Trimming at V came to 2 bases and at J to 2 bases, leaving 11 bases not matched to a gene. Per germline, CDR1 MNHEY and CDR2 SVGEGT. In DNA form, the CDR3 reads TGTGCCAGCAGTTACGGGTCCACGGGACAGGGTGTCACAGATACGCAGTATTTT. Protein product: CASSYGSTGQGVTDTQYF.

The table lists this clonotype with a few counts. The chain employs TRBV19 and TRBJ1-1, with a possible D match to TRBD1 (5 bases). Per the germline V gene, CDR1 is LNHDA and CDR2 is SQIVND (reference sequence). Trimming left V 5 bases short and J 5 bases short, with 15 bases between. The CDR3 length is 14 residues. The CDR3 bases are TGTGCCAGTAGTCCGAGGAAGGGGTGGACTGAAGCTTTCTTT. Translating gives CASSPRKGWTEAFF.

The V gene is TRBV3-1, the J gene TRBJ1-4; TRBD1 agrees at 8 bases. With 0 bases clipped from V and 0 bases from J, the junction kept 3 bases outside the gene matches. The CDR3 runs to 17 residues. Germline V gene sequence: CDR1 LGHDT, CDR2 YNNKEL (reference sequence). CDR3 in amino acids: CASSQDGQGATNEKLFF. DNA of the CDR3: TGTGCCAGCAGCCAAGACGGACAGGGCGCAACTAATGAAAAACTGTTTTTT.

At least ten counts were recorded for this clonotype. The V call is TRBV27, the J call TRBJ2-7; 8 bases line up with TRBD2. This CDR3 is built from 20 residues. Looked up from germline, CDR1 is MNHEY and CDR2 is SMNVEV (reference sequence). Germline trimming cut 5 bases from V and 3 bases from J; bases unmatched to any gene: 24. DNA for the CDR3: TGTGCCAGCAGTCTTCAGGGTCGGACTAGGACTAGCAAAGGGGGCTACGAGCAGTACTTC. Protein product: CASSLQGRTRTSKGGYEQYF.

The chain employs TRBV10-2 and TRBJ1-2; D not certain. The CDR3 spans 11 residues. Trimming removed 7 bases at V and 4 bases at J, with 7 bases between. CDR1 is WSHSY and CDR2 is SAAADI in the germline V gene. For the CDR3, the DNA is TGCGCCAGCACAGAAGGCTATGGCTACACCTTC. Translation: CASTEGYGYTF.